This T cell receptor (beta chain) was captured in a study of cytomegalovirus exposure and HLA in healthy donors. This clone was seen more than once but under ten times. The CDR3 loop spans 12 amino acids. V was cut by 6 bases and J by 6 bases, with 11 bases left in between. Germline CDR1 SGHAT, CDR2 FQDESV (reference sequence). 13 Jbeta primers and 60 Vbeta primers were used for the PCR. The data were produced by immunoSEQ multiplex PCR, yet TCRdb's version contains in-frame clones alone and is incomplete. The sample has about 210,000 clones; roughly 80% are singletons. The TCR was taken from a man younger than 45 in good health and CMV-seronegative. The chain recombines TRBV11-1 with TRBJ1-1; D unclear. The sample was PBMCs. This CDR3 is CASRNLGSEAFF. In DNA form, the CDR3 reads TGTGCCAGCAGAAATCTCGGTTCTGAAGCTTTCTTT.